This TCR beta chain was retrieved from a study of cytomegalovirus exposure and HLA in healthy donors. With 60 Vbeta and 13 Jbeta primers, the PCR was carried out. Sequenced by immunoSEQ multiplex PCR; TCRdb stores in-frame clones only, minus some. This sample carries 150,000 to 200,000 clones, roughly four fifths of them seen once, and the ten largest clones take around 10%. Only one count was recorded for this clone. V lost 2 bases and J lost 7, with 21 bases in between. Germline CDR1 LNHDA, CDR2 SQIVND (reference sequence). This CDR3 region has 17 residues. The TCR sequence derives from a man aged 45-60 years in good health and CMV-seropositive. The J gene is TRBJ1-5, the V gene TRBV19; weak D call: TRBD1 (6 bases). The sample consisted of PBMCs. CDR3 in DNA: TGTGCCAGTAGTATAATCCCCCGGGGGGCTGGGGAACAGCCCCAGCATTTT. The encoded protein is CASSIIPRGAGEQPQHF. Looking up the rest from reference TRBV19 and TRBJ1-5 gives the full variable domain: DGGITQSPKYLFRKEGQNVTLSCEQNLNHDAMYWYRQDPGQGLRLIYYSQIVNDFQKGDIAEGYSVSREKKESFPLTVTSAQKNPTAFYLCASSIIPRGAGEQPQHFGDGTRLSIL.